A selection of T cell receptor beta chains follows, all from one sample in a study of T cells after yellow fever vaccination. In TCRdb, the 5' RACE reads were re-called with MiXCR into one record per CDR3 protein. The profile shows a few hundred thousand distinct CDR3 sequences, over 3% of them singletons. The sequencing here drew on PBMCs, taken 15 days after the yellow fever booster vaccination. The receptor set was obtained from a man aged 18 to 29 who received the YFV17D yellow fever vaccine. CDR3s include the opening cysteine and the closing phenylalanine or tryptophan. The order of the fields is CDR3 protein, CDR3 DNA, CDR3 length, J gene, D gene, V gene, clone size. A D gene is named only where the DNA matches it firmly. Sizes are listed as how often the clone was seen (once, few, many) or a class if it is expanded.

CDR3: CASSRGSRSTEAFF; DNA: TGCGCCAGCAGCCGAGGGTCGCGGAGCACTGAAGCTTTCTTT; length: 14; J: TRBJ1-1; D: NA; V: TRBV5-1; size: many
CDR3: CASSLDAAGFQETQYF; DNA: TGCGCCAGCAGCTTGGATGCCGCGGGGTTCCAAGAGACCCAGTACTTC; length: 16; J: TRBJ2-5; D: NA; V: TRBV5-1; size: many
CDR3: CASSYRGATEAFF; DNA: TGTGCCAGCAGTTATCGGGGGGCAACTGAAGCTTTCTTT; length: 13; J: TRBJ1-1; D: NA; V: TRBV6-5; size: many
CDR3: CASSFRGPGEQYF; DNA: TGTGCCAGCAGCTTTCGGGGGCCGGGCGAGCAGTACTTC; length: 13; J: TRBJ2-7; D: NA; V: TRBV7-2; size: many
CDR3: CASSPRRGSYNEQFF; DNA: TGTGCCAGCAGCCCCCGCAGGGGATCCTACAATGAGCAGTTCTTC; length: 15; J: TRBJ2-1; D: NA; V: TRBV5-6; size: many
CDR3: CASSLSSGVNTGELFF; DNA: TGTGCCAGCAGTTTATCAAGCGGGGTGAACACCGGGGAGCTGTTTTTT; length: 16; J: TRBJ2-2; D: TRBD2; V: TRBV27; size: many
CDR3: CASGTLGGEQFF; DNA: TGTGCTAGTGGTACCCTCGGGGGTGAGCAGTTCTTC; length: 12; J: TRBJ2-1; D: NA; V: TRBV12-5; size: many
CDR3: CSAGRTIPKNIQYF; DNA: TGCAGTGCTGGCAGAACTATTCCCAAAAACATTCAGTACTTC; length: 14; J: TRBJ2-4; D: NA; V: TRBV20-1; size: many
CDR3: CSTDRIYRSGGYTF; DNA: TGCAGCACAGACCGCATCTACAGGAGTGGCGGCTACACCTTC; length: 14; J: TRBJ1-2; D: NA; V: TRBV29-1; size: few
CDR3: CASSLHQGLGNTIYF; DNA: TGCGCCAGCAGCCTTCATCAGGGGCTGGGAAACACCATATATTTT; length: 15; J: TRBJ1-3; D: NA; V: TRBV5-1; size: many
CDR3: CASGLKDRGIQPQHF; DNA: TGTGCCAGTGGATTAAAGGACAGGGGAATTCAGCCCCAGCATTTT; length: 15; J: TRBJ1-5; D: TRBD1; V: TRBV19; size: many
CDR3: CSARHPGTGNTIYF; DNA: TGCAGTGCTAGACATCCCGGGACAGGAAACACCATATATTTT; length: 14; J: TRBJ1-3; D: NA; V: TRBV20-1; size: many
CDR3: CASKSWDSQNTGELFF; DNA: TGTGCCAGCAAAAGTTGGGACAGCCAAAACACCGGGGAGCTGTTTTTT; length: 16; J: TRBJ2-2; D: TRBD1; V: TRBV18; size: many
CDR3: CASSERLVDTYGYTF; DNA: TGTGCCAGCAGTGAAAGACTAGTGGACACCTATGGCTACACCTTC; length: 15; J: TRBJ1-2; D: NA; V: TRBV2; size: many
CDR3: CASSRRDSTNTGELFF; DNA: TGTGCCAGCTCACGACGGGACAGCACGAACACCGGGGAGCTGTTTTTT; length: 16; J: TRBJ2-2; D: TRBD1; V: TRBV18; size: many
CDR3: CASTLTPWDEAFF; DNA: TGTGCCAGCACTCTAACCCCGTGGGATGAAGCTTTCTTT; length: 13; J: TRBJ1-1; D: NA; V: TRBV7-2; size: many
CDR3: CASSLAPAAGSPQHF; DNA: TGTGCCAGCAGCTTGGCCCCGGCTGCGGGCAGTCCCCAGCATTTT; length: 15; J: TRBJ1-5; D: NA; V: TRBV5-6; size: many
CDR3: CSVGQGDNSPLHF; DNA: TGCAGCGTCGGACAGGGGGATAATTCACCCCTCCACTTT; length: 13; J: TRBJ1-6; D: TRBD1; V: TRBV29-1; size: many
CDR3: CASSLRVPWGKATGELFF; DNA: TGTGCCAGCAGCTTAAGGGTTCCGTGGGGAAAGGCCACCGGGGAGCTGTTTTTT; length: 18; J: TRBJ2-2; D: NA; V: TRBV7-3; size: many
CDR3: CASRGLSGGAVTDTQYF; DNA: TGTGCCAGCAGGGGTTTGAGCGGGGGGGCCGTCACAGATACGCAGTATTTT; length: 17; J: TRBJ2-3; D: TRBD2; V: TRBV25-1; size: many
CDR3: CASSSDVEAFF; DNA: TGTGCCAGCTCATCGGACGTCGAAGCTTTCTTT; length: 11; J: TRBJ1-1; D: NA; V: TRBV18; size: many
CDR3: CASSLEGLAGAYNEQFF; DNA: TGTGCCAGCAGCTTAGAGGGACTAGCGGGGGCATACAATGAGCAGTTCTTC; length: 17; J: TRBJ2-1; D: TRBD2; V: TRBV7-3; size: many